The sample holds one count of the clone carrying this T cell receptor (beta chain). Distinct nucleotide sequences in the sample also encode this CDR3. This record comes from a study of blood T cell repertoires in COVID-19. Seattle enrolled patients during active infection and tracked them longitudinally. Sequencing used immunoSEQ multiplex PCR; TCRdb keeps in-frame clones, though not all of them. The sample records about 340,000 clones, 75% to 90% being singletons. Germline V CDR1 and CDR2: SGHTA, FQGTGA. After removal of 5 bases from V and 4 bases from J, the junction contained 3 bases not matched to a gene. There are 15 residues in the CDR3.

The gene calls are TRBV7-3 and TRBJ2-1; 12 bases are shared with TRBD2. Sequenced input: peripheral blood. This TCR was sampled from a woman aged 55-69 years with COVID-19, enrolled during active disease. This chain's CDR3 is CASSPGTSGYNEQFF. DNA of the CDR3: TGTGCCAGCAGCCCCGGGACTAGCGGGTACAATGAGCAGTTCTTC.